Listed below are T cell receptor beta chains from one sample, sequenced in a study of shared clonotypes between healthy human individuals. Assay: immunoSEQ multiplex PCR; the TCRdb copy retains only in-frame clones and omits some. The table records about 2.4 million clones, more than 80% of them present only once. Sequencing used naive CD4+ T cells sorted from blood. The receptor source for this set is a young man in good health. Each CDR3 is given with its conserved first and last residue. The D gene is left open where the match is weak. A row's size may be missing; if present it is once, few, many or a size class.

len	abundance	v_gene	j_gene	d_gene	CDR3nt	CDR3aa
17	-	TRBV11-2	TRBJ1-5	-	TGTGCCAGCAGCTTAGGTATAACCGGGGTTGGCAATCAGCCCCAGCATTTT	CASSLGITGVGNQPQHF
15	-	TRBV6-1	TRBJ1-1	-	TGTGCCAGCAGTGAACGGAAGGGGGTTTACACTGAAGCTTTCTTT	CASSERKGVYTEAFF
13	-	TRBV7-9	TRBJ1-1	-	TGTGCCAGCAGCAAAATTATGAACACTGAAGCTTTCTTT	CASSKIMNTEAFF
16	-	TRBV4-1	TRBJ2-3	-	TGCGCCAGCAGCCAAGAGAGGGTCTACAATGGAGATACGCAGTATTTT	CASSQERVYNGDTQYF
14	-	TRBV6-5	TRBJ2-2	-	TGTGCCAGCGGGAGGACAGCGAACACCGGGGAGCTGTTTTTT	CASGRTANTGELFF
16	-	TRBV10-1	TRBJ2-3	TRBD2	TGCGCCAGCAGTGATGGCCTAGCGGGCCGCACAGATACGCAGTATTTT	CASSDGLAGRTDTQYF
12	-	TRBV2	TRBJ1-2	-	TGTGCCAGCCGGGGTTCTGGCTATGGCTACACCTTC	CASRGSGYGYTF
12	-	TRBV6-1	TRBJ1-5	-	TGTGCCAGCAGTGACCGCTATCAGCCCCAGCATTTT	CASSDRYQPQHF
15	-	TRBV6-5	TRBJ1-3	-	TGTGCCAGCAGTTCCATCGGCCGGGGGGGAAACACCATATATTTT	CASSSIGRGGNTIYF
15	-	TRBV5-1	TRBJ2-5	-	TGCGCCAGCAGCGAGGCTGGACTGACCAAAGAGACCCAGTACTTC	CASSEAGLTKETQYF
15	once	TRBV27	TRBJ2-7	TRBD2	TGTGCCAGCAGTTTGAAAGCGGGAGGGCCCTACGAGCAGTACTTC	CASSLKAGGPYEQYF
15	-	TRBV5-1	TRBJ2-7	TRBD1	TGCGCCAGCCGCACCCTGGACAGGGAGGTTTACGAGCAGTACTTC	CASRTLDREVYEQYF
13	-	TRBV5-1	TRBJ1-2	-	TGCGCCAGCAGCTTGGGACAGAGCTATGGCTACACCTTC	CASSLGQSYGYTF
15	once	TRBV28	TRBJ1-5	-	TGTGCCAGCAGTTTAGGGGGTGGGGGCAATCAGCCCCAGCATTTT	CASSLGGGGNQPQHF
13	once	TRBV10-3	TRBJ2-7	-	TGTGCCATCACTCGCGACAGAACCTACGAGCAGTACTTC	CAITRDRTYEQYF
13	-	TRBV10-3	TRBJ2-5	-	TGTGCCATCAGTGAGTCGAGGGTTGAGACCCAGTACTTC	CAISESRVETQYF
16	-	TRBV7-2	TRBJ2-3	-	TGTGCCAGCAGCCCTAGGGGGCCTAGCGTCACAGATACGCAGTATTTT	CASSPRGPSVTDTQYF
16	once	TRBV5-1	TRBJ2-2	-	TGCGCCAGCAGCTTGGGGCAGACTACGAACACCGGGGAGCTGTTTTTT	CASSLGQTTNTGELFF
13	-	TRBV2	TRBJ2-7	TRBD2	TGTGCCAGCGGGGGGGACTTGACCTACGAGCAGTACTTC	CASGGDLTYEQYF
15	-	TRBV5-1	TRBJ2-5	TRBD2	TGCGCCAGCAGCTTGCTAGCGGGGATGAGGGAGACCCAGTACTTC	CASSLLAGMRETQYF
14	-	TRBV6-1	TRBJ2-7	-	TGTGCCACCTTTACCCCGGGACTTTGGGACGAGCAGTACTTC	CATFTPGLWDEQYF
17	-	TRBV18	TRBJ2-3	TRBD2	TGTGCCAGCTCACAAACTAGCGGGGGGGCCGGCACAGATACGCAGTATTTT	CASSQTSGGAGTDTQYF